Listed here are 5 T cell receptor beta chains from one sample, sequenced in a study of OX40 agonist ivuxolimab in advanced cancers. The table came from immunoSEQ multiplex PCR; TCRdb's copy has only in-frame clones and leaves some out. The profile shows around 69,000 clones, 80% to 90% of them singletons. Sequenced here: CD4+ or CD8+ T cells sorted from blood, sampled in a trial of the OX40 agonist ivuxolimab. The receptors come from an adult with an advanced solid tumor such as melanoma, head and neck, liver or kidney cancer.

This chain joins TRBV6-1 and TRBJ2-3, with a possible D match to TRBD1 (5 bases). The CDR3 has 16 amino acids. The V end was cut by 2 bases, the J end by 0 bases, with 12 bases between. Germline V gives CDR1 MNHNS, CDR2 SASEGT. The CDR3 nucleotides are TGTGCCAGCAGTGAAATCCAGGGTACTAGCACAGATACGCAGTATTTT. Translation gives CASSEIQGTSTDTQYF.

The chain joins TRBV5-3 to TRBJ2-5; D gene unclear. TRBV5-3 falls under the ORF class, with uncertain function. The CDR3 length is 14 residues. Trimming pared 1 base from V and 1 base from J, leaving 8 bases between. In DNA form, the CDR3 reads TGTGCCAGAAGCTTGCTATCGGCCCAAGAGACCCAGTACTTC. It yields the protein CARSLLSAQETQYF.

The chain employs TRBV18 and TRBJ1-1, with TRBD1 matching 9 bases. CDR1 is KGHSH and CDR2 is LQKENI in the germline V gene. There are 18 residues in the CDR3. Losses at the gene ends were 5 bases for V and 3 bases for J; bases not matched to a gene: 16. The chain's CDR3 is CASSSGVRGQGGYTEAFF. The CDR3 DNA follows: TGTGCCAGCTCATCGGGGGTCCGGGGACAGGGAGGATACACTGAAGCTTTCTTT.

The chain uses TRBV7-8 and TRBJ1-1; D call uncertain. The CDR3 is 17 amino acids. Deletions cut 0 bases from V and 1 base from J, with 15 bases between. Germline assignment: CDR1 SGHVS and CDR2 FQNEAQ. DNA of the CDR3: TGTGCCAGCAGCTTAGCAGGGAAGAGGTTAGAGAACACTGAAGCTTTCTTT. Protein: CASSLAGKRLENTEAFF.

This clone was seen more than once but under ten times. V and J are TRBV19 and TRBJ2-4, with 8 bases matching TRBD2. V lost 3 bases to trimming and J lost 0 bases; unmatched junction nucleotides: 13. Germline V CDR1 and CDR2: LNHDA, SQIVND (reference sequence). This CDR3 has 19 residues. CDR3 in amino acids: CASSMTGRGGRRAKNIQYF. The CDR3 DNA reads TGTGCCAGTAGTATGACCGGACGGGGGGGAAGGAGAGCCAAAAACATTCAGTACTTC.